The entry below gives a single TCR beta chain sequence along with its context. Its cognate antigen is unknown. The conserved phenylalanine or tryptophan normally closing the CDR3 is absent here, so this likely arose from a read error. A modified ARM-PCR protocol with three rounds of nested PCR amplified TCRbeta. Each CDR3 protein is one row after TCRdb ran MiXCR on the multiplex PCR reads. The sample carries 90,000 to 100,000 distinct CDR3 sequences, 80% recorded once. The data derive from a study of tumor and adjacent non-tumor tissue in lung cancer. General study findings and limits: Tumor TCR diversity, when higher, was linked to shorter survival.

The template was RNA from unsorted bulk tissue. The normal lung tissue was taken more than 3 cm from the tumor edge. Newly diagnosed lung cancer patients had thoracic surgery in China, August–November 2014, without prior chemotherapy. Germline loops: CDR1 SEHNR, CDR2 FQNEAQ (reference sequence). The CDR3 totals 17 residues. V shed 5 bases and J 5 bases; nucleotides not matched to a gene: 14. The gene calls are TRBV7-9 and TRBJ2-5; 10 nucleotides agree with TRBD2. Sequenced input: distant non-tumor lung tissue. This sequence originates from a man aged 55-75 years with small cell lung cancer. CDR3 in amino acids: CASSPGLAFGVNETQYI. CDR3 sequence (DNA): TGTGCCAGCAGCCCGGGACTAGCGTTTGGTGTGAATGAGACCCAGTACATC.